This TCR beta chain is drawn from a study of blood T cell repertoires in COVID-19. Study at large: Sites across the United States, Italy and Spain contributed samples from acute and convalescent COVID-19. T cells, B-cell-depleted T cells, or PBMCs provided the cDNA or gDNA that served as material.

Under the authors' procedure: Nucleated cell number was recorded as an estimate derived from reference gene primer amplification. Only in-frame clones appear in the TCRdb table, and some are missing; sequencing was by immunoSEQ multiplex PCR. D and trimming were read from the DNA, whereas the V and J calls and clone size are those reported in that table. The table shows approximately 240,000 clones, with 84% occurring only once. Looked up from germline, CDR1 is GTSNPN and CDR2 is SVGIG (reference sequence). V lost 2 bases to trimming and J lost 4 bases; unmatched junction nucleotides: 8. This CDR3 region has 14 residues.

The sequence was collected from a man aged 50 to 59 with acute or convalescent COVID-19. The sample taken for sequencing was peripheral blood. The genes are TRBV30 and TRBJ2-7; 7 bases are a match to TRBD2. The CDR3 spells CAWSWSSGEYEQYF. Here the CDR3 DNA reads TGTGCCTGGAGTTGGTCTAGCGGAGAATACGAGCAGTACTTC. Filled out from reference TRBV30 and TRBJ2-7, the complete variable domain reads SQTIHQWPATLVQPVGSPLSLECTVEGTSNPNLYWYRQAAGRGLQLLFYSVGIGQISSEVPQNLSASRPQDRQFILSSKKLLLSDSGFYLCAWSWSSGEYEQYFGPGTRLTVT.